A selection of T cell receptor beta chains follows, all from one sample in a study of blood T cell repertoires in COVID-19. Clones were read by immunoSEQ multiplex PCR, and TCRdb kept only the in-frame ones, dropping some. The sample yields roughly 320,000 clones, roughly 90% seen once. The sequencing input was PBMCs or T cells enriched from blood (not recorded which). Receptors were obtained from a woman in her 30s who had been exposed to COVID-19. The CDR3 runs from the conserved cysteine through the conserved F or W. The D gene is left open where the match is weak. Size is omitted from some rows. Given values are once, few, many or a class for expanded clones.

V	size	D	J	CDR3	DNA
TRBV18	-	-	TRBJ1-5	CASSKGREIRNQPQHF	TGTGCCAGCTCAAAGGGGAGGGAGATCCGCAATCAGCCCCAGCATTTT
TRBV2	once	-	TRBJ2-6	CASSGPGANVLTF	TGTGCCAGCAGTGGGCCTGGGGCCAACGTCCTGACTTTC
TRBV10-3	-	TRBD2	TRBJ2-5	CAISATSGGLYLKTQYF	TGTGCCATCAGTGCTACTAGCGGGGGCCTCTATTTGAAGACCCAGTACTTC
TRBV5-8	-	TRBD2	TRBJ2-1	CASSSPRTSGMGNEQFF	TGTGCCAGCAGCTCCCCAAGGACTAGCGGGATGGGAAATGAGCAGTTCTTC
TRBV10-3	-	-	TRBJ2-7	CAISEGYEQYF	TGTGCCATCTCCGAGGGCTACGAGCAGTACTTC
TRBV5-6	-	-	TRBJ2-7	CASSLFDSYEQYF	TGTGCCAGCAGCTTGTTCGACAGCTACGAGCAGTACTTC
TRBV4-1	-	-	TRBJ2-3	CASSQDVTTTDTQYF	TGCGCCAGCAGCCAAGATGTGACTACAACAGATACGCAGTATTTT
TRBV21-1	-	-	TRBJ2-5	CASEGKLTGTIKETQYF	TGTGCCAGCGAGGGTAAATTGACAGGAACCATCAAAGAGACCCAGTACTTC
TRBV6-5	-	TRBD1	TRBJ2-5	CASNKNRGTQETQYF	TGTGCCAGCAATAAAAACAGGGGCACCCAAGAGACCCAGTACTTC
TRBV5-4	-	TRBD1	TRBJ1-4	CAMGTANEKLFF	TGTGCCATGGGGACAGCTAATGAAAAACTGTTTTTT
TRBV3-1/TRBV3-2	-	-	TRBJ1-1	CASSPGRGGDTEAFF	TGTGCCAGCAGCCCCGGTCGGGGGGGGGACACTGAAGCTTTCTTT
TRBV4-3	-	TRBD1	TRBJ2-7	CASSRGTGSYEQYF	TGCGCCAGCAGCCGCGGGACAGGGAGTTACGAGCAGTACTTC
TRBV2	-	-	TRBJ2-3	CASRTEETYTDTQYF	TGTGCCAGCAGGACTGAGGAGACCTACACAGATACGCAGTATTTT
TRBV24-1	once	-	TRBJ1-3	CATSAGSGNTIYF	TGTGCCACCAGTGCCGGGTCTGGAAACACCATATATTTT
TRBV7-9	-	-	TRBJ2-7	CASSLGLTSYEQYF	TGTGCCAGCAGCCTAGGACTGACGTCCTACGAGCAGTACTTC
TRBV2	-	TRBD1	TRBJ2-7	CASRRTGGPPQQYF	TGTGCCAGCAGGAGGACAGGGGGCCCCCCGCAGCAGTACTTC
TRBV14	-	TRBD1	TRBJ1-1	CASRKTGVNPNTEAFF	TGTGCCAGCAGGAAGACAGGGGTCAACCCGAACACTGAAGCTTTCTTT
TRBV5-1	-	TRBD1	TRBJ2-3	CASRPGGTSTDTQYF	TGCGCCAGCAGACCAGGGGGCACTAGCACAGATACGCAGTATTTT
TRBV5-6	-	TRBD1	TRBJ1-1	CASSLPDRGNTEAFF	TGTGCCAGCAGCCTACCAGACAGGGGGAACACTGAAGCTTTCTTT
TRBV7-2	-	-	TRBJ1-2	CASTLSYDSSNYGYTF	TGTGCCAGCACCTTATCCTATGACAGCTCTAACTATGGCTACACCTTC
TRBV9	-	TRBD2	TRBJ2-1	CASSVRLAGGREQFF	TGTGCCAGCAGCGTAAGGCTAGCGGGGGGGCGTGAGCAGTTCTTC
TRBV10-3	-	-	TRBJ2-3	CAISVGREDTQYF	TGTGCCATCAGTGTCGGCAGGGAAGATACGCAGTATTTT